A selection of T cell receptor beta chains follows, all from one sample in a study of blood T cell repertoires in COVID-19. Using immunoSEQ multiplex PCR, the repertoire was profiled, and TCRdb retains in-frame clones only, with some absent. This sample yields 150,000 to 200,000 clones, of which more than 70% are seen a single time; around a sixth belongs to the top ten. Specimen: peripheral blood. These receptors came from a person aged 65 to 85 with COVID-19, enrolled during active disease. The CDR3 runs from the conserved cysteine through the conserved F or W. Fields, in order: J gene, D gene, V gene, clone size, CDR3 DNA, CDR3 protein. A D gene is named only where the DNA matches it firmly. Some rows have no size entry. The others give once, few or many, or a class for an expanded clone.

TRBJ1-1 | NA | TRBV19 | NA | TGTGCCAGTAAGGAGTTCGGGAACACTGAAGCTTTCTTT | CASKEFGNTEAFF
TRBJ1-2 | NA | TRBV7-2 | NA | TGTGCCAGCAGCTTAAATGGAGTCGTCGGCTACACCTTC | CASSLNGVVGYTF
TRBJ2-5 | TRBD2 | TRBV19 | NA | TGTGCCAGTAGTATAGGAGGTTCGAGCGGGGGGGCTCAAGAGACCCAGTACTTC | CASSIGGSSGGAQETQYF
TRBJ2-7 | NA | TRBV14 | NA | TGTGCCAGCAGCCAAGACCGCGTTGAGCAGTACTTC | CASSQDRVEQYF
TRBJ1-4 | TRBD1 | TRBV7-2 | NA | TGTGCCAGCAGCCCAGAGGATAGGGGGCCAACTAATGAAAAACTGTTTTTT | CASSPEDRGPTNEKLFF
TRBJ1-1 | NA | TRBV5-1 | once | TGCGCCAGCAGCTTGGGGGGGCTGCGAGGTACTGAAGCTTTCTTT | CASSLGGLRGTEAFF
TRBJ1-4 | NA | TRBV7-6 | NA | TGTGCCAGCAGCTTAGGGCCCAATGAAAAACTGTTTTTT | CASSLGPNEKLFF
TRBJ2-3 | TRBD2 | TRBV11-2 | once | TGTGCCAGCAGCCCCAGGTTGACAGCGGGGGGATTAGATACGCAGTATTTT | CASSPRLTAGGLDTQYF
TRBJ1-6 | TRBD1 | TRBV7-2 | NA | TGTGCCAGCAGCTTGAGTCTAGTGGGACAGCGGAATTCACCCCTCCACTTT | CASSLSLVGQRNSPLHF
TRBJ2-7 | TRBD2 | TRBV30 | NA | TGTGCCTGGAGTGTAAATTTTCCGTATAGCGGGGGGCCCTACGAGCAGTACTTC | CAWSVNFPYSGGPYEQYF
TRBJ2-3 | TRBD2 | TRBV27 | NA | TGTGCCAGCAGTTCTAGCGGGGGGGCAGATACGCAGTATTTT | CASSSSGGADTQYF
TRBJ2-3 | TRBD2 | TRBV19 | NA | TGTGCCAGTAGTTTCCTAGCGGGAGGAGATACGCAGTATTTT | CASSFLAGGDTQYF
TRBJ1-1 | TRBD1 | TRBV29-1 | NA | TGCAGCGTGGGGGACAGGGGGAACACTGAAGCTTTCTTT | CSVGDRGNTEAFF
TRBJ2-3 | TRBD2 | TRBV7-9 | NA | TGTGCCAGCAGGCCGACTAGCGGGAGGCTAGGGGCCACAGATACGCAGTATTTT | CASRPTSGRLGATDTQYF
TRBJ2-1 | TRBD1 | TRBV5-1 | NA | TGCGCCAGCACTACGGGACAGGGGGCGCTCAATGAGCAGTTCTTC | CASTTGQGALNEQFF
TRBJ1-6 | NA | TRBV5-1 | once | TGCGCCAGCCGGGACACGTATAATTCACCCCTCCACTTT | CASRDTYNSPLHF
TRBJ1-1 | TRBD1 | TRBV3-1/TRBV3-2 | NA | TGTGCCAGCAGCCGGACAGGGGGGTACACTGAAGCTTTCTTT | CASSRTGGYTEAFF
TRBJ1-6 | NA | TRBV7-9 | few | TGTGCCAGCAGCTTAGGTGACAGAAATAATTCACCCCTCCACTTT | CASSLGDRNNSPLHF
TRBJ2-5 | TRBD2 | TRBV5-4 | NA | TGTGCCAGCAGCTTGGGTGCGGGGGATCCTCAAGAGACCCAGTACTTC | CASSLGAGDPQETQYF
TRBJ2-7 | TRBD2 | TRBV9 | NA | TGTGCCAGCAGCCCGACTAGCGGGAGGGTACTGGGAGAGCAGTACTTC | CASSPTSGRVLGEQYF
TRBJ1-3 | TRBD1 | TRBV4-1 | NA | TGCGCCAGCAGCCAAGAAGGGACAGCCGGCTCTGGAAACACCATATATTTT | CASSQEGTAGSGNTIYF
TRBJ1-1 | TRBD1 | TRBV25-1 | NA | TGTGCCAGCAGAACCTCCGGGACAGGGAAAACTGAAGCTTTCTTT | CASRTSGTGKTEAFF